This T cell receptor (beta chain) was captured in a study of blood T cell repertoires in COVID-19. TCRdb keeps only in-frame clones here, not all; method: immunoSEQ multiplex PCR. The repertoire has 250,000 or so clones, around 80% of them found once; the top ten carry about 2.1%. The V end lost 5 bases, the J end lost 5 bases, and 13 bases lay between the germline ends. This CDR3 spans 12 amino acids. Germline values: CDR1 GTSNPN, CDR2 SVGIG (reference sequence). The sample consisted of peripheral blood. The chain has TRBV30 and TRBJ2-7, with a possible D match to TRBD1 (5 bases). The sequence was collected from a man between 40 and 49 years old who had recovered from COVID-19. The CDR3 sequence is CAWGRVFHEQYF. The CDR3 nucleotides are TGTGCCTGGGGCAGGGTTTTCCACGAGCAGTACTTC. Supplemented by reference TRBV30 and TRBJ2-7, the full variable domain reads SQTIHQWPATLVQPVGSPLSLECTVEGTSNPNLYWYRQAAGRGLQLLFYSVGIGQISSEVPQNLSASRPQDRQFILSSKKLLLSDSGFYLCAWGRVFHEQYFGPGTRLTVT.